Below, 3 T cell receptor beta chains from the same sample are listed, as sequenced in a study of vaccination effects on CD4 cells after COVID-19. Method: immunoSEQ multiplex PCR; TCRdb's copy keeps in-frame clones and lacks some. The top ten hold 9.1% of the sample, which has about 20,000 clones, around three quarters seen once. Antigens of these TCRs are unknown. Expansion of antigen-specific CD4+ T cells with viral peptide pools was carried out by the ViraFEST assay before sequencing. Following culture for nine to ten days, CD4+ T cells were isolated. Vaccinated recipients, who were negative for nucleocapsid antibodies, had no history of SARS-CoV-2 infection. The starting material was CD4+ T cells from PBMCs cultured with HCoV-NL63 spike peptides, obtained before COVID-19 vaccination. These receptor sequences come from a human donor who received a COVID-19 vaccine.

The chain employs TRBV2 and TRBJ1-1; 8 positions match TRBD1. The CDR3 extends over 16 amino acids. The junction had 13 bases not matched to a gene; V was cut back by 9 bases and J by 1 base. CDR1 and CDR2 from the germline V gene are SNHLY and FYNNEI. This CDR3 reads CASLTAGGAGNTEAFF. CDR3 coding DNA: TGTGCCAGTCTGACCGCAGGGGGCGCGGGGAACACTGAAGCTTTCTTT.

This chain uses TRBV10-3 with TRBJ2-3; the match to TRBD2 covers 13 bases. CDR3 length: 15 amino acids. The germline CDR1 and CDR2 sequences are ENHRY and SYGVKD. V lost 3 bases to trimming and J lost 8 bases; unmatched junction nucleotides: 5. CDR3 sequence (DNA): TGTGCCATCAGTGAAAGGACTAGCGGGAGAGGTACGCAGTATTTT. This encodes CAISERTSGRGTQYF.

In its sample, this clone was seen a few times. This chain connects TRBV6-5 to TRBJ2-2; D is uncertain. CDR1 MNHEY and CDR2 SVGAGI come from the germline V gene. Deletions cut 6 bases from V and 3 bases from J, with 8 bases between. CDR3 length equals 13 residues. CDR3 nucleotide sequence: TGTGCCAGCAGGCCCCAGCACACCGGGGAGCTGTTTTTT. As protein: CASRPQHTGELFF.